Presented here are 27 T cell receptor beta chains from one specimen sequenced in a study of shared clonotypes between healthy human individuals. Sequenced by immunoSEQ multiplex PCR; TCRdb stores in-frame clones only, minus some. The data show roughly 530,000 clones, with about 96% seen just once and 0.06% held by the top ten. The sample comprised naive CD4+ T cells sorted from blood. The sample's subset: CD45RA+ positively selected. The origin of the receptors is a woman aged 30 to 39 in good health.

The chain carries TRBV28 and TRBJ1-1; D gene unclear. V dropped 5 bases and J dropped 6 bases, with 13 bases sitting between them. The CDR3 extends over 13 amino acids. Germline V gene lookup returns CDR1 MDHEN and CDR2 SYDVKM. The CDR3 DNA sequence: TGTGCCAGCAGTCCTCCAAGTTTTCCTGAAGCTTTCTTT. It is translated as CASSPPSFPEAFF.

This chain joins TRBV18 and TRBJ1-1; no reliable D call. The CDR3 spans 14 residues. CDR1 is KGHSH and CDR2 is LQKENI in the germline V gene. The V end was cut by 0 bases, the J end by 2 bases, with 7 bases between. The CDR3 DNA follows: TGTGCCAGCTCACCACCGACGGGTAACACTGAAGCTTTCTTT. This codes for CASSPPTGNTEAFF.

The gene calls are TRBV6-6 and TRBJ2-1; the match to TRBD2 covers 7 bases. The ends lost 4 bases at V and 7 bases at J; junction bases unmatched: 7. The CDR3 runs 14 residues. Germline values: CDR1 MNHNY, CDR2 SVGAGI (reference sequence). The CDR3 sequence is CASSFEGGPNEQFF. Written as DNA, the CDR3 is TGTGCCAGCAGTTTTGAGGGAGGGCCTAATGAGCAGTTCTTC.

On this clone itself: Other DNA sequences within the sample encode an identical CDR3. The gene calls are TRBV6-5 and TRBJ2-6; D is undetermined. Germline loops: CDR1 MNHEY, CDR2 SVGAGI. Trimming took off 5 bases at V and 0 bases at J, with 5 bases between the two ends. This CDR3 has 14 residues. The CDR3 region has the DNA TGTGCCAGCAGTCAGAACTCTGGGGCCAACGTCCTGACTTTC. It codes for CASSQNSGANVLTF.

This rearrangement joins TRBV6-1 to TRBJ2-7, with 8 bases matching TRBD2. Germline values: CDR1 MNHNS, CDR2 SASEGT. This CDR3 has 13 residues. V lost 2 bases and J lost 6; bases outside the gene matches: 3. The CDR3 here is CASSEPGTSEQYF. The CDR3 DNA is TGTGCCAGCAGTGAACCCGGGACTAGCGAGCAGTACTTC.

This clone was seen only once. In nucleotides, the CDR3 is TGTGCCAGCAGGACCGGACAGGGGGCACGCGAAAAACTGTTTTTT. This translates into CASRTGQGAREKLFF. J is TRBJ1-4 and V is TRBV27; the match to TRBD1 covers 11 bases. CDR1 and CDR2 from the germline V gene are MNHEY and SMNVEV (reference sequence). This CDR3 spans 15 amino acids. The ends lost 6 bases at V and 8 bases at J; junction bases unmatched: 8.

CDR3 DNA sequence: TGTGCCAGCAGTTTATGGGGACCGCATACGGTGGGACAGTCCTACGAGCAGTACTTC. Protein product: CASSLWGPHTVGQSYEQYF. The chain uses TRBV28 and TRBJ2-7; 7 bases are shared with TRBD1. CDR1 MDHEN and CDR2 SYDVKM come from the germline V gene. This CDR3 is 19 amino acids long. The J segment lost 1 base and the V segment lost 0 bases, leaving 15 bases of the junction unmatched.

This sequence joins TRBV6-5 and TRBJ2-7; perhaps TRBD2 as D (5 bases). The CDR3 length is 14 residues. With 7 bases removed from V and 7 bases from J, the gap between germline ends came to 20 bases. CDR1 is MNHEY and CDR2 is SVGAGI in the germline V gene. CDR3 in DNA: TGTGCCAGCAAGAGGGAGAGGGTGTCGGAAGAGCAGTACTTC. Translation gives CASKRERVSEEQYF.

The gene calls are TRBV6-5 and TRBJ1-1; D might be TRBD1 (5 bases). The CDR3 is 15 residues long. Looked up from germline, CDR1 is MNHEY and CDR2 is SVGAGI. V lost 4 bases to trimming and J lost 3 bases, with 15 bases between them. The CDR3 coding sequence is TGTGCCAGCAGTTTAGGGGTGGCAAGGGACACTGAAGCTTTCTTT. It yields the protein CASSLGVARDTEAFF.

A single count supports this clone. The chain is built from TRBV6-5 and TRBJ2-7, with unresolved D. V lost 3 bases, J lost 6 bases, and 9 bases lay in between. This CDR3 spans 12 amino acids. Per the germline V gene, CDR1 is MNHEY and CDR2 is SVGAGI. CDR3 bases: TGTGCCAGCAGTTATATTACGGGCGAGCAGTACTTC. This encodes CASSYITGEQYF.

The chain combines TRBV2 with TRBJ2-5, with D unclear. V lost 7 bases and J lost 1, with 16 bases in between. Germline lookup yields CDR1 SNHLY and CDR2 FYNNEI. CDR3 length: 15 residues. CDR3 region: CASTSKDKTQETQYF. In DNA form, the CDR3 reads TGTGCCAGCACCTCAAAAGATAAGACCCAAGAGACCCAGTACTTC.

This clone was seen a handful of times. Sequence at one end of the junction differs from germline and may be a read error. This rearrangement joins TRBV7-6 to TRBJ1-2; no reliable D call. The CDR3 spans 10 residues. CDR1 SGHVS and CDR2 FNYEAQ come from the germline V gene. CDR3 bases: TGTGCCAGCAGCCAAGTTAGGTCTTTCTTC. Translation gives CASSQVRSFF.

This chain connects TRBV19 to TRBJ2-1; 7 nucleotides line up with TRBD2. Per germline, CDR1 LNHDA and CDR2 SQIVND (reference sequence). The CDR3 extends over 16 amino acids. After removal of 5 bases from V and 4 bases from J, the junction contained 11 bases not matched to a gene. The CDR3 protein is CASSPGFGGGYNEQFF. CDR3 DNA: TGTGCCAGTAGTCCTGGATTTGGCGGGGGATACAATGAGCAGTTCTTC.

The rearrangement uses TRBV28 and TRBJ2-3, with D unclear. The V gene's germline CDR1 is MDHEN and CDR2 SYDVKM. V was pared by 7 bases and J by 6 bases, with 11 bases between. There are 12 residues in the CDR3. The CDR3 sequence is CASNTLGDTQYF. DNA of the CDR3: TGTGCCAGCAACACCTTGGGGGATACGCAGTATTTT. Combining the CDR3 with reference TRBV28 and TRBJ2-3 gives the whole variable domain DVKVTQSSRYLVKRTGEKVFLECVQDMDHENMFWYRQDPGLGLRLIYFSYDVKMKEKGDIPEGYSVSREKKERFSLILESASTNQTSMYLCASNTLGDTQYFGPGTRLTVL.

The V and J genes are TRBV27 and TRBJ2-7, with D perhaps matching TRBD2 (6 bases). The CDR3 loop spans 16 amino acids. V was cut by 4 bases and J by 0 bases, with 16 bases left in between. The germline V gene encodes CDR1 MNHEY and CDR2 SMNVEV (reference sequence). In nucleotides, the CDR3 is TGTGCCAGCAGTTCACGTCCGGGGGTCAGCTCCTACGAGCAGTACTTC. Encoded protein: CASSSRPGVSSYEQYF.

The chain has TRBV4-1 and TRBJ2-1, with D hard to call. The V gene's germline CDR1 is MGHRA and CDR2 YSYEKL. V was clipped by 1 base and J by 6 bases, with 10 bases between them. The CDR3 sequence is 14 residues long. The CDR3 DNA reads as TGCGCCAGCAGCCAAGCCTATGACTCCAATGAGCAGTTCTTC. Amino acids: CASSQAYDSNEQFF.

This chain joins TRBV25-1 and TRBJ2-1; 8 nucleotides agree with TRBD2. CDR1 is MGHDK, CDR2 SYGVNS, per germline. The CDR3 has 14 amino acids. The J segment lost 4 bases and the V segment lost 7 bases, leaving 6 bases of the junction unmatched. The CDR3 DNA reads TGTGCCAGCAAAGGGGCGGGAGGTTACAATGAGCAGTTCTTC. Amino acid sequence: CASKGAGGYNEQFF.

J is TRBJ1-1 and V is TRBV6-6; D is undetermined. Germline CDR1 is MNHNY and CDR2 is SVGAGI (reference sequence). The length of the CDR3 is 16 residues. V was cut by 5 bases and J by 4 bases, with 20 bases left in between. The CDR3 loop is CASSPSGRLGGTEAFF. The DNA for the CDR3 is TGTGCCAGCAGTCCCTCCGGGCGATTGGGCGGCACTGAAGCTTTCTTT.

In its sample, this clone was seen once. CDR3 DNA sequence: TGTGCCAGCACCAAGGCAGGGAGGACAAACTATGGCTACACCTTC. This sequence encodes CASTKAGRTNYGYTF. The rearrangement joins TRBV6-5 to TRBJ1-2; possibly TRBD1 for D (5 bases). Germline V gene data show CDR1 as MNHEY and CDR2 as SVGAGI. The CDR3 runs 15 residues. V was cut by 7 bases and J by 2 bases, with 17 bases left in between.

This clone was seen once. J is TRBJ2-3 and V is TRBV15; the match to TRBD2 covers 15 bases. The V and J ends lost 3 bases and 0 bases, in that order; junction bases with no gene match: 19. Germline CDR1 is LNHNV and CDR2 is YYDKDF (reference sequence). There are 23 residues in the CDR3. As DNA, the CDR3 is TGTGCCACCAGCAGCCTCTTAGAAGGTTTTGGACTAGCGGGAGGGTGGAGCACAGATACGCAGTATTTT. Its protein is CATSSLLEGFGLAGGWSTDTQYF.

This chain joins TRBV28 and TRBJ2-5; D gene unclear. The J call could be wrong; TRBJ2-7 is a better fit for the DNA end. Germline CDR1 reads MDHEN; CDR2 reads SYDVKM. The CDR3 is 14 amino acids. The CDR3 loop reads CASSDHTFSYEQYF. CDR3 sequence (DNA): TGTGCCAGCAGTGACCATACTTTCTCCTACGAGCAGTACTTC.

The V gene is TRBV25-1, the J gene TRBJ2-7, with 10 bases identical to TRBD2. V lost 4 bases, J lost 0 bases, and 6 bases stayed unmatched. There are 16 residues in the CDR3. The germline CDR1 and CDR2 sequences are MGHDK and SYGVNS. This CDR3 is CASSARRTSGSYEQYF. In DNA, the CDR3 is TGTGCCAGCAGTGCTAGAAGGACTAGCGGCTCCTACGAGCAGTACTTC.

The CDR3 DNA reads TGTGCCAGCAGACAACAGGCTTCACTTGGGAATGAGCAGTTCTTC. Protein: CASRQQASLGNEQFF. The chain employs TRBV5-4 and TRBJ2-1; D is perhaps TRBD1 (5 bases). Per germline, CDR1 SGHNT and CDR2 YYREEE (reference sequence). Trimming removed 5 bases at V and 7 bases at J, with 19 bases between. The CDR3 spans 15 residues.

The rearrangement links TRBV9 to TRBJ2-6; TRBD1 might be the D (6 bases). CDR1 is SGDLS and CDR2 is YYNGEE in the germline V gene. Trimming took 2 bases from V and 0 from J, leaving 18 bases between them. This CDR3 has 19 amino acids. The CDR3 coding sequence is TGTGCCAGCAGCGTCAGTCCCGGGACACGTTCCTCTGGGGCCAACGTCCTGACTTTC. Translating gives CASSVSPGTRSSGANVLTF.

This clone was observed once. J is TRBJ2-5 and V is TRBV19; the match to TRBD2 covers 7 bases. The end of the DNA aligns better with TRBJ2-7, so the J call may be wrong. The germline V gene has CDR1 LNHDA and CDR2 SQIVND (reference sequence). The CDR3 totals 13 residues. CDR3 nucleotides: TGTGCCAGTAGGCTAGCGGCGGCCTACGAGCAGTACTTC. It specifies CASRLAAAYEQYF.

The rearrangement joins TRBV19 to TRBJ1-2; maybe TRBD1 (6 bases). CDR3 length: 13 amino acids. Germline CDR1 LNHDA, CDR2 SQIVND (reference sequence). V gave up 7 bases and J gave up 2 bases, with 11 bases separating them. The CDR3 DNA reads as TGTGCCAGTAACCATGACAGGAACTATGGCTACACCTTC. Residues: CASNHDRNYGYTF.

The chain couples TRBV11-2 to TRBJ2-7; D is perhaps TRBD1 or TRBD2 (6 bases each). V was pared by 0 bases and J by 5 bases, with 11 bases between. The CDR3 covers 14 residues. Germline loops: CDR1 SGHAT, CDR2 FQNNGV. The DNA for the CDR3 is TGTGCCAGCAGCTTAGATGGGGGGCTCCACGAGCAGTACTTC. It encodes CASSLDGGLHEQYF.